The clone carrying this TCR beta chain was found once. Clones were read by immunoSEQ multiplex PCR, and TCRdb kept only the in-frame ones, dropping some. The sample contains 150,000 to 200,000 clones, over 85% of which appear only once. This sample is drawn from a study of control samples from healthy donors and cancer patients. The sample comprised blood. This TCR came from a man younger than 40 in good health.

The CDR3 DNA is TGTGCCAGCAGCCAAGACTGGAGGGTTGCCGTTATGAGGCAGTTCTTC. Protein sequence: CASSQDWRVAVMRQFF. The chain employs TRBV3-1 (or the pseudogene TRBV3-2) and TRBJ2-1, with D possibly matching TRBD2 (6 bases). The CDR3 contains 16 residues. Germline CDR1 LGHDT, CDR2 YNNKEL (reference sequence). Trimming cost V 0 bases and J 12 bases, with 21 bases left between them.